The present T cell receptor beta chain was sequenced within a study of T cells after posttransplantation cyclophosphamide. Study outcomes and limitations: Later post-transplant blood repertoires were often dominated by donor CD8+ memory clones. Recipient CMV seropositivity and CMV reactivation strongly tracked TRB clonality.

The germline gives CDR1 SGHAT, CDR2 FQNNGV. The CDR3 contains 17 residues. V trimming: 4 bases; J trimming: 0 bases; junction bases outside the gene matches: 11. Comment on this clone: Its target is unknown.

The data were produced by immunoSEQ multiplex PCR, yet TCRdb's version contains in-frame clones alone and is incomplete. The sample carries around 17,000 clones, roughly 80% recorded once. Sampled 1 year posttransplant, controls received myeloablative marrow transplants, methotrexate and a calcineurin inhibitor. Source: PBMCs, taken approximately 64 weeks after allogeneic stem cell transplant with calcineurin inhibitor and methotrexate. This chain connects TRBV11-2 to TRBJ1-1; 7 positions match TRBD1. This receptor was identified in a male patient aged 25-45 years who received an allogeneic stem cell transplant from an unrelated donor, was CMV-positive, and had acute and chronic GVHD. Among the T cells, some may be from the graft donor. The CDR3 is CASSSTGTAYMNTEAFF. The DNA for the CDR3 is TGTGCCAGCAGCTCAACCGGGACAGCTTACATGAACACTGAAGCTTTCTTT.